This T cell receptor beta chain is from a study of cytomegalovirus exposure and HLA in healthy donors. General study results and limits: Further analysis was carried out later, and it showed several of the most significant clusters appearing linked to common viral pathogens. Within an earlier analysis, most TCR beta V segments proved productive either about 90% or about 30% of the time. Later work found most CMV-associated TCR beta chains apparently HLA-restricted.

Primers for the PCR totalled 60 Vbeta and 13 Jbeta. Repertoires were generated with immunoSEQ multiplex PCR, while TCRdb's copy carries only in-frame clones and drops some. The sample holds about 170,000 clones, approximately 78% seen once. The CDR3 runs to 14 residues. V was pared by 2 bases and J by 6 bases, with 4 bases of the junction left unmatched. CDR1 SEHNR and CDR2 FQNEAQ come from the germline V gene (reference sequence). This clone was found a few times. The antigen remains unidentified. Sample: PBMCs. V gene TRBV7-9 combines with J gene TRBJ2-1; 7 positions agree with TRBD2. The TCR sequence derives from a girl aged 2 to 9 in good health and CMV-seropositive. The chain's CDR3 is CASSLSWTSNEQFF. CDR3 coding DNA: TGTGCCAGCAGCTTATCTTGGACTAGCAATGAGCAGTTCTTC.